These 17 T cell receptor beta chains were all obtained from the same sample, sequenced in a study of long-term antiretroviral therapy in people with HIV. Survey-level resolution applied to immunoSEQ assay v3.0. Profiled with immunoSEQ multiplex PCR; TCRdb holds only in-frame clones, not every one. The table includes around 19,000 clones, 78% detected once. The sample in question was unsorted PBMCs, obtained 0.3 years after starting antiretroviral therapy. Receptors were obtained from a woman between 45 and 65 years old with HIV.

This clone was observed a few times. The genes are TRBV5-1 and TRBJ1-6; 7 nucleotides align to TRBD1. Germline V lookup: CDR1 SGHRS, CDR2 YFSETQ. J was trimmed by 7 bases and V by 3 bases; bases with no gene match: 7. There are 15 residues in the CDR3. The CDR3 is CASSWARDRNSPLHF. CDR3 bases: TGCGCCAGCAGCTGGGCCCGGGACAGAAATTCACCCCTCCACTTT.

In this sample, this clone turned up a few times. The rearrangement joins TRBV6-1 to TRBJ1-2; D is unclear. The germline V and J ends were trimmed by 3 bases and 2 bases, with 10 bases remaining between them. The germline CDR1 and CDR2 sequences are MNHNS and SASEGT. This CDR3 has 14 amino acids. The CDR3 loop reads CASSDPGGNYGYTF. CDR3 coding DNA: TGTGCCAGCAGTGATCCGGGAGGGAACTATGGCTACACCTTC.

On this clone: Germline is not matched at one junction end, which may reflect a read error. The chain carries TRBV5-6 and TRBJ2-5; 9 bases align to TRBD2. CDR1 and CDR2 (germline): SGHDT, YYEEEE. The CDR3 loop spans 15 amino acids. The chain's CDR3 is CASSLGGGAWETQYF. The CDR3 DNA reads as TGTGCCAGCAGTTTGGGCGGGGGGGCCTGGGAGACCCAGTACTTC.

V and J are TRBV5-6 and TRBJ2-2; D is uncertain. The CDR3 has 18 residues. CDR1 and CDR2 (germline): SGHDT, YYEEEE. V shed 2 bases and J shed 0 bases, with 17 bases lying between them. DNA of the CDR3: TGTGCCAGCAGCTTAGGTCAGTTAATACGATCGAACACCGGGGAGCTGTTTTTT. Translation: CASSLGQLIRSNTGELFF. Looking up the rest from reference TRBV5-6 and TRBJ2-2 gives the full variable domain: DAGVTQSPTHLIKTRGQQVTLRCSPKSGHDTVSWYQQALGQGPQFIFQYYEEEERQRGNFPDRFSGHQFPNYSSELNVNALLLGDSALYLCASSLGQLIRSNTGELFFGEGSRLTVL.

This chain connects TRBV11-2 to TRBJ2-5; TRBD1 might be the D (6 bases). CDR1 SGHAT and CDR2 FQNNGV come from the germline V gene. The CDR3 has 14 residues. Between the trimmed V and J ends, which lost 5 bases and 1 base, there was a span of 11 bases. This CDR3 is CASSPGAFQETQYF. As DNA, the CDR3 is TGTGCCAGCAGCCCAGGGGCTTTCCAAGAGACCCAGTACTTC.

Here the CDR3 reads CASSSSGLTYGYTF. In DNA, the CDR3 is TGTGCCAGTAGTTCCTCAGGGCTTACCTATGGCTACACCTTC. The J gene is TRBJ1-2, the V gene TRBV19; possibly TRBD1 for D (5 bases). This CDR3 comprises 14 residues. In germline, CDR1 is LNHDA, CDR2 SQIVND (reference sequence). Trimming cost V 5 bases and J 4 bases, with 14 bases left between them. Variable domain in full (rest from reference TRBV19 and TRBJ1-2): DGGITQSPKYLFRKEGQNVTLSCEQNLNHDAMYWYRQDPGQGLRLIYYSQIVNDFQKGDIAEGYSVSREKKESFPLTVTSAQKNPTAFYLCASSSSGLTYGYTFGSGTRLTVV.

The rearrangement joins TRBV18 to TRBJ2-7, with D unclear. Germline assignment: CDR1 KGHSH and CDR2 LQKENI. The CDR3 runs 13 residues. With 3 bases removed from V and 1 base from J, the gap between germline ends came to 7 bases. The CDR3 sequence is CASSPDRSYEQYV. DNA of the CDR3: TGTGCCAGCTCACCGGACCGTTCCTACGAGCAGTACGTC.

This clone turned up a few times. The J gene is TRBJ2-5, the V gene TRBV10-2; 12 positions agree with TRBD1. The CDR3 has 16 residues. Per the germline V gene, CDR1 is WSHSY and CDR2 is SAAADI. V dropped 3 bases and J dropped 5; count of bases not matched to a gene: 7. This chain's CDR3 is CASSDRGTGGRETQYF. Written as DNA, the CDR3 is TGCGCCAGCAGTGACCGAGGGACAGGGGGCAGGGAGACCCAGTACTTC.

This rearrangement joins TRBV20-1 to TRBJ2-5, with D hard to call. This CDR3 has 10 amino acids. From germline, CDR1 is DFQATT and CDR2 SNEGSKA (reference sequence). The V end was cut by 6 bases, the J end by 7 bases, with 9 bases between. This CDR3 is CSARQATQYF. The CDR3 DNA sequence: TGCAGTGCCCGGCAGGCGACCCAGTACTTC.

The J gene is TRBJ2-1, the V gene TRBV25-1; no firm D call. From germline, CDR1 is MGHDK and CDR2 SYGVNS. With 0 bases removed from V and 9 bases from J, the gap between germline ends came to 3 bases. The CDR3 is made up of 11 amino acids. The CDR3 DNA sequence: TGTGCCAGCAGTGAATATAGTGAGCAGTTCTTC. Its protein product is CASSEYSEQFF.

This rearrangement joins TRBV19 to TRBJ2-6, with 8 positions matching TRBD1. The CDR3 contains 19 residues. After removal of 5 bases from V and 1 base from J, the junction contained 13 bases not matched to a gene. CDR1 is LNHDA and CDR2 is SQIVND in the germline V gene (reference sequence). CDR3 residues: CASSYLPGQVLSGANVLTF. The CDR3 DNA follows: TGTGCCAGTAGTTACCTTCCGGGACAGGTTCTATCTGGGGCCAACGTCCTGACTTTC.

The CDR3 region has the DNA TGCGCCAGCAGCTTGGAGACCTTGGGCTATGGCTACACCTTC. It yields the protein CASSLETLGYGYTF. J is TRBJ1-2 and V is TRBV5-1; D uncertain. This CDR3 has 14 amino acids. The germline V and J ends were trimmed by 0 bases and 4 bases, with 10 bases remaining between them. Germline CDR1 and CDR2: SGHRS and YFSETQ.

The chain carries TRBV9 and TRBJ2-3; a possible D gene is TRBD1 (5 bases). With 0 bases removed from V and 5 bases from J, the gap between germline ends came to 10 bases. Germline V gene data show CDR1 as SGDLS and CDR2 as YYNGEE. The CDR3 contains 14 residues. The CDR3 loop is CASSVATTGDTQYF. The DNA of the CDR3 is TGTGCCAGCAGCGTAGCTACAACAGGAGATACGCAGTATTTT. Variable domain in full (rest from reference TRBV9 and TRBJ2-3): DSGVTQTPKHLITATGQRVTLRCSPRSGDLSVYWYQQSLDQGLQFLIQYYNGEERAKGNILERFSAQQFPDLHSELNLSSLELGDSALYFCASSVATTGDTQYFGPGTRLTVL.

The chain couples TRBV30 to TRBJ1-1; 11 nucleotides match TRBD1. The CDR3 spans 13 residues. V dropped 8 bases and J dropped 4; count of bases not matched to a gene: 6. Germline CDR1 GTSNPN, CDR2 SVGIG (reference sequence). The CDR3 sequence: CAGTGTGGTEAFF. DNA for the CDR3: TGTGCCGGAACCGGGACAGGGGGCACTGAAGCTTTCTTT.

V and J are TRBV18 and TRBJ1-2; TRBD1 aligns across 11 bases. The CDR3 has 18 residues. The germline V gene encodes CDR1 KGHSH and CDR2 LQKENI. Trimming took 2 bases from V and 7 from J; bases not matched to a gene: 15. The DNA of the CDR3 is TGTGCCAGCTCACCAATTGGACAGGGGGCCTTGAGTTGGGGTGGCTACACCTTC. Its translation is CASSPIGQGALSWGGYTF.

V usage is TRBV10-2 and J usage is TRBJ2-7, with TRBD1 matching 7 bases. Per the germline V gene, CDR1 is WSHSY and CDR2 is SAAADI. The CDR3 is 14 amino acids. Trimming at V came to 6 bases and at J to 3 bases, leaving 8 bases not matched to a gene. This chain's CDR3 is CASSRDSTDYEQYV. CDR3 DNA: TGCGCCAGCAGCCGGGACAGTACAGACTACGAGCAGTACGTC.

The rearrangement links TRBV5-1 to TRBJ1-3, with D possibly being TRBD1 (5 bases). The CDR3 consists of 14 residues. V lost 0 bases and J 4 bases, leaving 8 bases between the germline ends. Looked up from germline, CDR1 is SGHRS and CDR2 is YFSETQ. In DNA form, the CDR3 reads TGCGCCAGCAGCTTGGTGGCAGGGGGAAACACCATATATTTT. This gives the protein CASSLVAGGNTIYF.